This entry lists 11 T cell receptor beta chains sequenced from one sample in a study of cytomegalovirus exposure and HLA in healthy donors. PCR amplification relied on 60 Vbeta primers (plus 13 Jbeta primers). Assay used: immunoSEQ multiplex PCR; TCRdb lists only in-frame clones, some missing. The repertoire holds roughly 200,000 clones, with approximately 86% as singletons. The sequencing input was PBMCs. The receptors here all came from a woman in her twenties or thirties in good health and CMV-seronegative.

This clone has only one observation. V usage is TRBV2 and J usage is TRBJ2-7; perhaps TRBD1 as D (6 bases). CDR3 size: 12 residues. V was shortened by 8 bases and J by 5 bases, with 13 bases between the two germline ends. Germline V gene sequence: CDR1 SNHLY, CDR2 FYNNEI. CDR3 in amino acids: CASGLGGHEQYF. DNA of the CDR3: TGTGCCAGCGGTCTTGGGGGCCACGAGCAGTACTTC.

The V call is TRBV2, the J call TRBJ2-1; 11 bases match TRBD1. In germline, CDR1 is SNHLY, CDR2 FYNNEI. The CDR3 runs to 15 residues. Unmatched junction bases numbered 7, after V lost 6 bases and J lost 6 bases. The chain's CDR3 is CASRLEGQGVNEQFF. DNA of the CDR3: TGTGCCAGCAGACTGGAGGGACAGGGGGTCAATGAGCAGTTCTTC.

V is TRBV5-6 and J is TRBJ2-5; 8 nucleotides match TRBD2. This CDR3 spans 14 amino acids. The J segment lost 4 bases and the V segment lost 2 bases, leaving 4 bases of the junction unmatched. Germline V gene lookup returns CDR1 SGHDT and CDR2 YYEEEE. DNA of the CDR3: TGTGCCAGCAGCTTTCCGGGACTAGGAGAGACCCAGTACTTC. Encoded protein: CASSFPGLGETQYF.

The chain links TRBV6-1 to TRBJ2-7, with D maybe TRBD2 (5 bases). The CDR3 runs 13 residues. Looked up from germline, CDR1 is MNHNS and CDR2 is SASEGT. The V gene lost 10 bases and the J gene lost 6 bases, with 19 bases spanning the gap. The CDR3 DNA is TGTGCCACCAAGGAGGCAGAGAATAGCGAGCAGTACTTC. Translation: CATKEAENSEQYF.

This chain uses TRBV5-8 with TRBJ2-7; TRBD1 is a possible D gene (5 bases). This CDR3 spans 14 amino acids. V was pared by 7 bases and J by 2 bases, with 16 bases between. CDR1 and CDR2 (germline): SGHTS, YDEGEE. Here the CDR3 reads CASRGARATYEQYF. The CDR3 nucleotides are TGTGCCAGCCGCGGTGCCAGGGCGACCTACGAGCAGTACTTC.

In its sample, this clone is medium-sized. The chain links TRBV4-1 to TRBJ2-2; weak D call: TRBD1 (6 bases). Per germline, CDR1 MGHRA and CDR2 YSYEKL. Trimming removed 4 bases from V and 3 bases from J, with 9 bases in between. CDR3 length: 14 residues. CDR3 sequence: CASSLGQYTGELFF. The CDR3 DNA is TGCGCCAGCAGCCTAGGACAGTACACCGGGGAGCTGTTTTTT.

The V gene is TRBV5-1, the J gene TRBJ2-1, with 13 bases that match TRBD2. CDR1 SGHRS and CDR2 YFSETQ come from the germline V gene. Trimming took 5 bases from V and 9 from J; bases not matched to a gene: 8. This CDR3 contains 15 residues. Here the CDR3 DNA reads TGCGCCAGCAGTACCGGGACTAGCGGGGCGGGTGAGCAGTTCTTC. This codes for CASSTGTSGAGEQFF.

The chain combines TRBV7-9 with TRBJ2-6, with D possibly being TRBD2 (5 bases). Trimming stripped 5 bases from V and 0 bases from J, with 8 bases between. The CDR3 length is 15 residues. From germline, CDR1 is SEHNR and CDR2 FQNEAQ (reference sequence). The CDR3 protein is CASSLEGSGANVLTF. In DNA form, the CDR3 reads TGTGCCAGCAGCCTTGAGGGCTCTGGGGCCAACGTCCTGACTTTC.

The rearrangement uses TRBV29-1 and TRBJ2-5; perhaps TRBD2 as D (5 bases). The J call is in doubt because the DNA end fits TRBJ2-7 better. Per the germline V gene, CDR1 is SQVTM and CDR2 is ANQGSEA. CDR3 length: 13 amino acids. CDR3 nucleotides: TGCAGCGTTTGGACTCCAGGTCACTACGAGCAGTACTTC. This sequence encodes CSVWTPGHYEQYF.

This clone has just one count. Written as DNA, the CDR3 is TGTGCCAGCAGCCGCGTTAGCGGGAGGTCCTACGAGCAGTACTTC. It is translated as CASSRVSGRSYEQYF. V and J are TRBV11-2 and TRBJ2-7; 10 nucleotides match TRBD2. J gave up 1 base and V 5 bases, and 5 bases lay outside the gene matches. The germline V gene encodes CDR1 SGHAT and CDR2 FQNNGV. The CDR3 sequence is 15 residues long.

This clone came up once. The rearrangement uses TRBV28 and TRBJ2-5, with D possibly matching TRBD2 (7 bases). Trimming left V 10 bases short and J 5 bases short, with 17 bases between. The CDR3 has 13 residues. Germline V gene data show CDR1 as MDHEN and CDR2 as SYDVKM. CDR3: CATTGGQWETQYF. CDR3 nucleotide sequence: TGTGCCACAACCGGGGGGCAGTGGGAGACCCAGTACTTC.